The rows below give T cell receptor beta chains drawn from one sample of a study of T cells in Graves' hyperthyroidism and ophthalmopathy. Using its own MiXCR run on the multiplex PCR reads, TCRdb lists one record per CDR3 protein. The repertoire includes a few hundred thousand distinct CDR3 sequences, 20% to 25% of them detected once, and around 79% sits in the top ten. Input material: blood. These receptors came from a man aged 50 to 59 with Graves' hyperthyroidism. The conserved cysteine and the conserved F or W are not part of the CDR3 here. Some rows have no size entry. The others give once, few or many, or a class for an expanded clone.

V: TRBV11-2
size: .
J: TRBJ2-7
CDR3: ASSALVAPASYEQY

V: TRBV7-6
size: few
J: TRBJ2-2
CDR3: ASSLDLAGELF

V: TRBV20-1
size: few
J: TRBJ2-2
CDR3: SARRLAGSFGDTGELF

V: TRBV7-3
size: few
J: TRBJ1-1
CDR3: ASSSGPYAEAF

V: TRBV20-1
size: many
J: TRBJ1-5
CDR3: SARDGTSNQPQH

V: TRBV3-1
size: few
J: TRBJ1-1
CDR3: ASSRGSRRTEAF

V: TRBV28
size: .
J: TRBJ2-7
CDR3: ATFTGTYDEQY

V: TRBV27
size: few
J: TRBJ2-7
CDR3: ASSGEQY

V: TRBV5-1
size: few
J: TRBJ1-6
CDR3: ASSLVGGGNSPLH

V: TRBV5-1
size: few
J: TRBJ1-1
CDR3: ASSLGTQGEAF

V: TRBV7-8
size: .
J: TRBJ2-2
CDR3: ASGDNTGELF

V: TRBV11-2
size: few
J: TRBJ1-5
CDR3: ASSRTGNSNQPQH

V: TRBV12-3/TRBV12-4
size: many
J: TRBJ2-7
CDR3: ASSFIGGKTYEQY

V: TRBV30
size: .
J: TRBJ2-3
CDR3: AWSVQVSDTQY

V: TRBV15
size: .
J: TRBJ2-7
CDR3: ATSRDRGTGGRYEQY

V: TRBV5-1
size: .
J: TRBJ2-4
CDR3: ASSEPGLAKNIQY

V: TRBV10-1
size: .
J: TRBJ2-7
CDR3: ASSEGTSGKSSYEQY

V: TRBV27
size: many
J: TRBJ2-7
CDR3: ASSLRTGFYEQY

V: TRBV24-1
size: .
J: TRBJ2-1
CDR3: ATSDLDRGDEQF

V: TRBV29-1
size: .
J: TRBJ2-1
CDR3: SLWTSGTNEQF

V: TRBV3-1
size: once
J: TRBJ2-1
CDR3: ASSQGGSGSFDEQF

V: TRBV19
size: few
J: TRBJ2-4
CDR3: ASSIFKGDKNIQY

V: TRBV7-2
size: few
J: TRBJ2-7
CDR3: ASSHDRGTYEQY

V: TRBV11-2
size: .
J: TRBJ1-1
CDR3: ASSTRVSGTEAF

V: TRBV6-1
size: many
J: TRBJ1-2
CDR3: ASSQQQGGGGYT

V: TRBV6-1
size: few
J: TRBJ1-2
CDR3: ASRFGQGSSGYT

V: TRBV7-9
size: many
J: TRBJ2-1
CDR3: ASSGPTGRSYNEQF

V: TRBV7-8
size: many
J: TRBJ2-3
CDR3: ASSFPVTLEGGKDTQY

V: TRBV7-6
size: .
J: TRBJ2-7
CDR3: ASSLGGRGPYEQY

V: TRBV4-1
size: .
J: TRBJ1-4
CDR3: ASSQDPGRGFEKLF

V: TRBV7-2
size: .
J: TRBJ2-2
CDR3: ASSLEGTGGASGELF

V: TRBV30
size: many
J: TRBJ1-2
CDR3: AWSLGPTYGYT

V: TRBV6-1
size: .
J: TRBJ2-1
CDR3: ASSVWTSEEGEQF

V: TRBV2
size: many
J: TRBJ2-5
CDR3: ASIQGHQETQY

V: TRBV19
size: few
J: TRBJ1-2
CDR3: ASRRTAANYGYT

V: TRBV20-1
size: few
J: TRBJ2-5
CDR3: SASSSGERGTQY

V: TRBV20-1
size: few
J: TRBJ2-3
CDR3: SAREAGDRYTQY

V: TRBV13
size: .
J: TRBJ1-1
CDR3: ASSLNQGYTEAF

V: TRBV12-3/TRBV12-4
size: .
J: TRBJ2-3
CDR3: ASSRTSGPTDTQY

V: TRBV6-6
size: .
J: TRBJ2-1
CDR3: ASSYSPGPYNEQF

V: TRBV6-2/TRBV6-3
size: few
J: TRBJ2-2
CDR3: ASRVFHRGHTGELF

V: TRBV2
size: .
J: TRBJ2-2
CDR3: ATLVRGTGELF

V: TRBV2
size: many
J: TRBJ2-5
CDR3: ASSAVRRQETQY

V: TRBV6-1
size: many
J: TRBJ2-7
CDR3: ASSEDRGYTSYEQY

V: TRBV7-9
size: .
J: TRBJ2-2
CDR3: ASSLEWAGELF

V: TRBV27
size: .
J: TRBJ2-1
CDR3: ASSLSGSFYNEQF

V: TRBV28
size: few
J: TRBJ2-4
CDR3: ASSSPGHHPIQY

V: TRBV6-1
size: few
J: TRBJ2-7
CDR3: ASGTGDSSYEQY

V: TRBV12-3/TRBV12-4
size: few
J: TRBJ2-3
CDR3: ASSPQGAVPDTQY

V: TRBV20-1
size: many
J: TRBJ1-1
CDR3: SAQTRVTEAF

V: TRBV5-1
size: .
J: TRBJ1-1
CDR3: ASSLSQGGNTKAF

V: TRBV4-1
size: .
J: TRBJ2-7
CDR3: ASSQAATGGNYEQY

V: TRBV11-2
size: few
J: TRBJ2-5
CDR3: ASSLDVSRNQY

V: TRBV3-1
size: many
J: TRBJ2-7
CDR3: ASSPWTSGSGEQY

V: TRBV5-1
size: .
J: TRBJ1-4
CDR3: ASSPTGGLGEKLF

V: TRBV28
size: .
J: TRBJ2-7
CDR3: ASSTGLATYEQY

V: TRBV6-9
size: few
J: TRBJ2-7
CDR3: ASSYSVDRGHEQY

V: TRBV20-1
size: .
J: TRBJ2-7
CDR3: SARDLAGGHYEQY

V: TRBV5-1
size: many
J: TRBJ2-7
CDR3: ASSRDYSYEQY